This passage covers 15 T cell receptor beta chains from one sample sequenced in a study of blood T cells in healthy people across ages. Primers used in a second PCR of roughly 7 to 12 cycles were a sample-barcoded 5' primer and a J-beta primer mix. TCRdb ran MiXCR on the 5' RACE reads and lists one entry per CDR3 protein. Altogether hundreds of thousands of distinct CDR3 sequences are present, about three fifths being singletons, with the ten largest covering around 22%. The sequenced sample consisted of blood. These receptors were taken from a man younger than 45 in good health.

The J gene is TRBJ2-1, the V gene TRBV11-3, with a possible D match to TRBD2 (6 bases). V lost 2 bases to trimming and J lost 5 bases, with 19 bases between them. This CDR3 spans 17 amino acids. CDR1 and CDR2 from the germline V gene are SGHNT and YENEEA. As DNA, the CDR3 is TGTGCCAGCAGCTTAAGATATCCGGGAGTGACGGACAATGAGCAGTTCTTC. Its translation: CASSLRYPGVTDNEQFF.

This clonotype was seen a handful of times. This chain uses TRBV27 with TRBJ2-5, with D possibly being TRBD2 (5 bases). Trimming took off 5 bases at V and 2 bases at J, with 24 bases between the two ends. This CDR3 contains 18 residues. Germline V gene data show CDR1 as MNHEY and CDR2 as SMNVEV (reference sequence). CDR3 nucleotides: TGTGCCAGCAGTACACTCTCAGGACTTCCCTCGCAACAAGAGACCCAGTACTTC. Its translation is CASSTLSGLPSQQETQYF.

CDR3 DNA: TGTGCCAGCAGTCCGGGGACAGCTTACAGTAATGAAAAACTGTTTTTT. Translating gives CASSPGTAYSNEKLFF. This chain links TRBV12-3 or TRBV12-4 with TRBJ1-4; TRBD1 aligns across 7 bases. This CDR3 has 16 residues. V trimming: 5 bases; J trimming: 4 bases; junction bases outside the gene matches: 10.

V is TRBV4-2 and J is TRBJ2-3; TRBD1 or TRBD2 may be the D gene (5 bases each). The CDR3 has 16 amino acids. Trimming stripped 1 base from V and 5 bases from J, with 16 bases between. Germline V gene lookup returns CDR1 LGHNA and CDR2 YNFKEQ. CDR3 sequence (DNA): TGTGCCAGCAGCCAAGCCGGGACCCGCGGTGAAGATACGCAGTATTTT. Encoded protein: CASSQAGTRGEDTQYF.

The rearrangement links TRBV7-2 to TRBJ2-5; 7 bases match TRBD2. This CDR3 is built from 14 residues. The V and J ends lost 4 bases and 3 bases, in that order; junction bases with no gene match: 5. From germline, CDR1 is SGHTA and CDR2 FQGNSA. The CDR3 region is CASSSLGGKETQYF. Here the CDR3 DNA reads TGTGCCAGCAGCTCCCTGGGGGGGAAAGAGACCCAGTACTTC. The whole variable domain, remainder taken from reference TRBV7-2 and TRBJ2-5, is GAGVSQSPSNKVTEKGKDVELRCDPISGHTALYWYRQSLGQGLEFLIYFQGNSAPDKSGLPSDRFSAERTGGSVSTLTIQRTQQEDSAVYLCASSSLGGKETQYFGPGTRLLVL.

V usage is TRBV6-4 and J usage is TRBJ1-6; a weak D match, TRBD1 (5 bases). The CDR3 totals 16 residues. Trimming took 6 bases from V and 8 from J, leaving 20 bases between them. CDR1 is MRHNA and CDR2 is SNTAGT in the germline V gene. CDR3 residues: CASRAKITGIDSPLHF. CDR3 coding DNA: TGTGCCAGCAGAGCAAAGATTACAGGAATCGATTCACCCCTCCACTTT.

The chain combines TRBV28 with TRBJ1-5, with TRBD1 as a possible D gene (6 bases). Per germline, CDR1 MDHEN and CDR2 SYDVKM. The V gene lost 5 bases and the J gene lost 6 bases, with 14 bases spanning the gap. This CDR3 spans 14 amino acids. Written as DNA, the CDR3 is TGTGCCAGCAGTAAGGCAGGGGAAGGTCAGCCCCAGCATTTT. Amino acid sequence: CASSKAGEGQPQHF.

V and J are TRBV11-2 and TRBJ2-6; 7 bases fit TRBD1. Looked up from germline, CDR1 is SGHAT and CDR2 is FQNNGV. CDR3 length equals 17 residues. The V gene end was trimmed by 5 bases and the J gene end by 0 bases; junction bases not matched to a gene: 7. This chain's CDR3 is CASSPKGQNSGANVLTF. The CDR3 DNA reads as TGTGCCAGCAGCCCGAAGGGACAGAACTCTGGGGCCAACGTCCTGACTTTC.

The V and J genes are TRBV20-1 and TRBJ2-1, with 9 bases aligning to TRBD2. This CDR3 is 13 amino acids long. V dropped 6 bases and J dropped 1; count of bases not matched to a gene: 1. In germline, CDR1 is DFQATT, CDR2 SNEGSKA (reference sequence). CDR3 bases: TGCAGTGCGGCGGGAGGGTCCTACAATGAGCAGTTCTTC. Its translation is CSAAGGSYNEQFF.

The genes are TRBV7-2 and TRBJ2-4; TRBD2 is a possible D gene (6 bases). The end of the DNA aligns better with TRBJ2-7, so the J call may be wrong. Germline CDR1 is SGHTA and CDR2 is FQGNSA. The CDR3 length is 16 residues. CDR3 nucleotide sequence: TGTGCCAGCAGCTTAGCGGTTAGCGGTACCCTCTACGAGCAGTACTTC. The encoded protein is CASSLAVSGTLYEQYF.

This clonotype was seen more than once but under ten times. The CDR3 DNA reads TGCAGTGCTAGCGGGGGTACAGATACGCAGTATTTT. Translation gives CSASGGTDTQYF. The chain joins TRBV20-1 to TRBJ2-3, with TRBD2 as a possible D gene (6 bases). From germline, CDR1 is DFQATT and CDR2 SNEGSKA (reference sequence). The CDR3 extends over 12 amino acids. V lost 3 bases and J lost 3, with 7 bases in between.

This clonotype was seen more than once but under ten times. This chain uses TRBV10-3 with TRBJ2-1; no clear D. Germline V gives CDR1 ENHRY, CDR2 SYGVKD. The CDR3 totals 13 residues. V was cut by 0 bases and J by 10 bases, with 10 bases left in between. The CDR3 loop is CAISESQSKEQFF. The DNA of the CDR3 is TGTGCCATCAGTGAGTCCCAAAGTAAGGAGCAGTTCTTC.

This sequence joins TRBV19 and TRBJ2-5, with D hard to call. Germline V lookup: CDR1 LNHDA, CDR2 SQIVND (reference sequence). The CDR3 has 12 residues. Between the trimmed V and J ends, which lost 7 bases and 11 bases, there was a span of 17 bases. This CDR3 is CASKSWRNEQYF. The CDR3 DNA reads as TGTGCCAGTAAAAGCTGGCGCAATGAGCAGTACTTC.

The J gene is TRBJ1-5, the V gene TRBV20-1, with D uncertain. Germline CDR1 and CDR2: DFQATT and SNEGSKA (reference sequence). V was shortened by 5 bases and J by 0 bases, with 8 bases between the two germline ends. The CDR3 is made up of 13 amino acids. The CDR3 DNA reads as TGCAGTGCTCTCTATTATAGCAATCAGCCCCAGCATTTT. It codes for CSALYYSNQPQHF.

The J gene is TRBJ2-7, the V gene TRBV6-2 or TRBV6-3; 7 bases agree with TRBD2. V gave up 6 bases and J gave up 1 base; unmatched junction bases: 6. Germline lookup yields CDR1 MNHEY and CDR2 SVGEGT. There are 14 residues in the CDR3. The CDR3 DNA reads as TGTGCCAGCAGGGCTAGCGGAGGGTCCTACGAGCAGTACTTC. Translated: CASRASGGSYEQYF.